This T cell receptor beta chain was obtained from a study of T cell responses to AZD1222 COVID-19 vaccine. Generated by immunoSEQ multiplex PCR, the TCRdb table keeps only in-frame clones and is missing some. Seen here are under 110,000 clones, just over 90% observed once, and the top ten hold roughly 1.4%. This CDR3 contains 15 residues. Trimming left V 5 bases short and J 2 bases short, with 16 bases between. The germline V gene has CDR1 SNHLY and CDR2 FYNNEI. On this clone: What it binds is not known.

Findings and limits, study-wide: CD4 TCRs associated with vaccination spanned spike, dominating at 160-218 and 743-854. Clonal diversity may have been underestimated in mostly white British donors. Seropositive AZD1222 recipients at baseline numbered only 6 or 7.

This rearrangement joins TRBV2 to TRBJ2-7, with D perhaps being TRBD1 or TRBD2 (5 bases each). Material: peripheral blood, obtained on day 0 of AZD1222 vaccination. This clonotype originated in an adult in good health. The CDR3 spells CASSPHPGTTYEQYF. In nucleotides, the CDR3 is TGTGCCAGCAGTCCACATCCAGGGACCACCTACGAGCAGTACTTC.